In this sample, the clone carrying this T cell receptor (beta chain) turned up a few times. Its antigen is still unknown. The data stem from a study of CD8 T cells in ankylosing spondylitis. Overall study findings and caveats: Among TCR beta sequences, a motif of 7 to 9 highly homologous variants appeared characteristic of ankylosing spondylitis blood. The authors reported significant enrichment of disease-linked clones in matched ankylosing spondylitis synovial fluid.

Germline values: CDR1 DFQATT, CDR2 SNEGSKA (reference sequence). Trimming removed 3 bases at V and 2 bases at J, with 9 bases between. This CDR3 is 13 amino acids long. TCRdb fed the 5' RACE reads into MiXCR, producing one record per CDR3 protein. The table records 670,000 or so distinct CDR3 sequences, 15% to 20% of them present only once. The specimen was blood, either unsorted or a sorted T cell fraction (not recorded which). The TCR originated in a male donor with ankylosing spondylitis. The genes are TRBV20-1 and TRBJ2-3; D not resolved. In nucleotides, the CDR3 is TGCAGTGCTAGGTTGGATTCCACAGATACGCAGTATTTT. Translation gives CSARLDSTDTQYF.